This entry describes one TCR beta chain. Source study methods: The authors estimated nucleated cell counts from reference gene primer amplification. TCRdb's copy holds only in-frame clones and misses some; the assay was immunoSEQ multiplex PCR. V, J and clone size derive from that table, while D and trimming were established from the DNA sequence. The table lists under 250,000 clones, about 79% of them singletons. These data are taken from a study of blood T cell repertoires in COVID-19. Overall study: From the United States, Italy and Spain came samples of acute and convalescent COVID-19. T cells, B-cell-depleted T cells, or PBMCs provided the cDNA or gDNA that served as material.

The ends were cut back, 1 base at V and 7 bases at J, with 11 bases in the middle. Germline V CDR1 and CDR2: LGHDT, YNNKEL (reference sequence). The CDR3 length is 14 residues. The chain combines TRBV3-1 (or the pseudogene TRBV3-2) with TRBJ1-3, with a weak D call TRBD1 (5 bases). The source material was peripheral blood. The sequence derives from a man older than 75 with acute or convalescent COVID-19. The CDR3 DNA reads TGTGCCAGCAGCCAAGGGACATGGCGGAACACCATATATTTT. Encoded protein: CASSQGTWRNTIYF.